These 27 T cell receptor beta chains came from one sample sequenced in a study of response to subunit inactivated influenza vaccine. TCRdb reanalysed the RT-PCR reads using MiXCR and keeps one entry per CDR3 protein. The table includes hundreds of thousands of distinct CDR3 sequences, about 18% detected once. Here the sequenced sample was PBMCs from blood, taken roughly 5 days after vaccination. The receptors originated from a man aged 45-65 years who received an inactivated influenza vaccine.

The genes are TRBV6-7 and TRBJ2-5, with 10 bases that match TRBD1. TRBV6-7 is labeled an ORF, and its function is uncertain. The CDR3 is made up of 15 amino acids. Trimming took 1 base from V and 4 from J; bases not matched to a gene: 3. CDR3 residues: CASSYLGQGSETQYF. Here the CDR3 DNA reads TGTGCCAGCAGTTACTTGGGACAGGGGTCAGAGACCCAGTACTTC.

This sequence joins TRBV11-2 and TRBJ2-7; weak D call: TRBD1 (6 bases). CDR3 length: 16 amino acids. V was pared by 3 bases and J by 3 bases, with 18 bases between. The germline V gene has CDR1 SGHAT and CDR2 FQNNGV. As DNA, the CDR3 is TGTGCCAGCAGCTTCTCCCTTTCGACAGGTATCTACGAGCAGTACTTC. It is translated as CASSFSLSTGIYEQYF.

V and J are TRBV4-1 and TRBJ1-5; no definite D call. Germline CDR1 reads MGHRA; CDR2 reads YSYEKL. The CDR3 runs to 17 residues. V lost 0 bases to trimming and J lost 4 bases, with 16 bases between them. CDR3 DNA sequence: TGCGCCAGCAGCCAAGAAGAGCCTAGTGGGGTGAATCAGCCCCAGCATTTT. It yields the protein CASSQEEPSGVNQPQHF.

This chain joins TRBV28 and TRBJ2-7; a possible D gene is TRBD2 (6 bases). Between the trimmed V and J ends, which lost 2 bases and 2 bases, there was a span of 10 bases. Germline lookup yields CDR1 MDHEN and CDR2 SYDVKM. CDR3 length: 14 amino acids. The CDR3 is CASSLQGGPYEQYF. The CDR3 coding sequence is TGTGCCAGCAGTTTACAGGGAGGACCCTACGAGCAGTACTTC.

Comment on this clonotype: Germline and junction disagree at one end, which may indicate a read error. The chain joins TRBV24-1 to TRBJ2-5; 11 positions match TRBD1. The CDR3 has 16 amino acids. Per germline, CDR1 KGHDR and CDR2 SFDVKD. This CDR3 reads CATSDAGTGGVENQYF. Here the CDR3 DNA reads TGTGCCACCAGTGACGCCGGGACAGGGGGAGTAGAGAACCAGTACTTC.

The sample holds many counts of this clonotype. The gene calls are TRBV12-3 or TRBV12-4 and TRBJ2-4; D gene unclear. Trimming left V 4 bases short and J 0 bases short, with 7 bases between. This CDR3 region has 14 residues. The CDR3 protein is CASSSDLAKNIQYF. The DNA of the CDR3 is TGTGCCAGCAGTTCGGATCTAGCCAAAAACATTCAGTACTTC.

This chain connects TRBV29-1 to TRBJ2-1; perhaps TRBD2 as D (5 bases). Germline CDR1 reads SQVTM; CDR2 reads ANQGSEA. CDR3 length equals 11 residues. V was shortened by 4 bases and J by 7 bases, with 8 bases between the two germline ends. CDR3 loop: CSVGTGNEQFF. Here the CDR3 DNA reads TGCAGCGTTGGGACTGGGAATGAGCAGTTCTTC.

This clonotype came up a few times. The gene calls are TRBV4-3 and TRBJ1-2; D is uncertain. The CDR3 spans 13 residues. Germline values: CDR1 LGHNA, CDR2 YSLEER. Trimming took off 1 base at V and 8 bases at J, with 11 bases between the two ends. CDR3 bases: TGCGCCAGCAGCCAAGTTAGATCGTCCGGCTACACCTTC. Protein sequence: CASSQVRSSGYTF.

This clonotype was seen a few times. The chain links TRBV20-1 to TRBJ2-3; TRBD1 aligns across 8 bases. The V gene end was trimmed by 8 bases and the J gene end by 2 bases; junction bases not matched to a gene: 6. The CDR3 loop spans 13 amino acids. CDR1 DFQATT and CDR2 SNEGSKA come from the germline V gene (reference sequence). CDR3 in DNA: TGCAGTATACCGGGACAGGTCACAGATACGCAGTATTTT. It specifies CSIPGQVTDTQYF.

The CDR3 reads CASSFSPQHSYEQYF. Here the CDR3 DNA reads TGTGCCAGCAGCTTTTCCCCCCAGCACTCCTACGAGCAGTACTTC. The chain links TRBV5-5 to TRBJ2-7; D is ambiguous. The V gene lost 2 bases and the J gene lost 0 bases, with 12 bases spanning the gap. The CDR3 runs 15 residues. Germline loops: CDR1 SGHKS, CDR2 YYEKEE (reference sequence). The complete variable domain, with remaining parts taken from reference TRBV5-5 and TRBJ2-7, reads DAGVTQSPTHLIKTRGQQVTLRCSPISGHKSVSWYQQVLGQGPQFIFQYYEKEERGRGNFPDRFSARQFPNYSSELNVNALLLGDSALYLCASSFSPQHSYEQYFGPGTRLTVT.

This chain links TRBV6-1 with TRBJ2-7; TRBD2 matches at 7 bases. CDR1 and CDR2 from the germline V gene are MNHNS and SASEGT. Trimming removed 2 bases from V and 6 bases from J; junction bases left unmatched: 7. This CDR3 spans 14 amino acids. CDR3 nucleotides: TGTGCCAGCAGTGAACGGACTAGGGGAGGCGAGCAGTACTTC. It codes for CASSERTRGGEQYF.

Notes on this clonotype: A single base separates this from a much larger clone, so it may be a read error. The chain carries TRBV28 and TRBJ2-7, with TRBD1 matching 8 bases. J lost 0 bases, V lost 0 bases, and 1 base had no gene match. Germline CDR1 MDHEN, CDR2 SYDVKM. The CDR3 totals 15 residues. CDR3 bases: TGTGCCAGCAGTTTATGGGACAGGGCCTCCTACGAGCAGTACTTC. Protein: CASSLWDRASYEQYF.

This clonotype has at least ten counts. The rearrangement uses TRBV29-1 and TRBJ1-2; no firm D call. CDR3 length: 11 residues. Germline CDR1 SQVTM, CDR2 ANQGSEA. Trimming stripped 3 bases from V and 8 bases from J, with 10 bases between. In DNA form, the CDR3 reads TGCAGCGTTGAGGACCGTGGGGGCTACACCTTC. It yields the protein CSVEDRGGYTF.

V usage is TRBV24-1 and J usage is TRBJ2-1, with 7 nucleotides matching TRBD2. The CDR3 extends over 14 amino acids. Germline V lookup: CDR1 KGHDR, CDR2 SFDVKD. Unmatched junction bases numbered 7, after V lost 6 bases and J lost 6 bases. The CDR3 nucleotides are TGTGCCACCAGTAAACGGGCGGGAGCCAATGAGCAGTTCTTC. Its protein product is CATSKRAGANEQFF.

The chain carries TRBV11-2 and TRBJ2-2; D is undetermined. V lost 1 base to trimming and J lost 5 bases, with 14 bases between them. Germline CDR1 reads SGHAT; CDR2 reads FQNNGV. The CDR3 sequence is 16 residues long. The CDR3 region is CASSLVKGRTTGELFF. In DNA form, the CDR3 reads TGTGCCAGCAGCTTAGTAAAGGGCCGCACGACCGGGGAGCTGTTTTTT.

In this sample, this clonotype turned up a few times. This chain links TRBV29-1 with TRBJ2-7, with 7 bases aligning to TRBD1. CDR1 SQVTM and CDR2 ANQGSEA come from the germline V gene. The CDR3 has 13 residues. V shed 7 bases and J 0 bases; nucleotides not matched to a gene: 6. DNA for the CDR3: TGCAGCGCTTACAGGGGTGGCTCCTACGAGCAGTACTTC. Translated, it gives CSAYRGGSYEQYF.

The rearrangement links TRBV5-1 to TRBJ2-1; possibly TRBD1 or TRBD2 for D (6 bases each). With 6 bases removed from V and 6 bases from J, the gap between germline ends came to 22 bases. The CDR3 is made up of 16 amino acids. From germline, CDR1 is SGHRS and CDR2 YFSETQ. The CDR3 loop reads CASIKTPGAQFNEQFF. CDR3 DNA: TGCGCCAGCATCAAAACACCGGGGGCTCAGTTCAATGAGCAGTTCTTC.

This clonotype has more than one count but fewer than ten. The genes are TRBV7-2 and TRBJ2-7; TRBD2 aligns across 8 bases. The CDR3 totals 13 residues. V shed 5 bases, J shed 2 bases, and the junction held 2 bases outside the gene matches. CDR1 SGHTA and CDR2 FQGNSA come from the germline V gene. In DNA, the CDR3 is TGTGCCAGCAGCCCGGGGGGGGCCTACGAGCAGTACTTC. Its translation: CASSPGGAYEQYF.

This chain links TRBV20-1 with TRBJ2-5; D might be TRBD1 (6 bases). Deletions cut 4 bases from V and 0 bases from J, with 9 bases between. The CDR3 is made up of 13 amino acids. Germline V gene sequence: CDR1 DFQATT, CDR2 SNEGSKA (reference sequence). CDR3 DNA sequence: TGCAGTGCTACCTGGACAGACCAAGAGACCCAGTACTTC. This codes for CSATWTDQETQYF.

CDR3 in amino acids: CASAGIGAYEQYF. CDR3 DNA: TGTGCCTCAGCGGGCATCGGGGCATACGAGCAGTACTTC. The chain uses TRBV12-3 or TRBV12-4 and TRBJ2-7; D possibly corresponds to TRBD2 (6 bases). Trimming shortened V by 11 bases and J by 4 bases, and 18 bases separated the two germline ends. This CDR3 is 13 amino acids long.

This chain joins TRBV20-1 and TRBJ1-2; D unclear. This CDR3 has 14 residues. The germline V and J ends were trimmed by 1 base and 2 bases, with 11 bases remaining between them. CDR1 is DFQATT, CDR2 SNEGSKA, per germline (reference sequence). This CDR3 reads CSARVPGRNYGYTF. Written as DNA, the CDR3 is TGCAGTGCTAGAGTTCCCGGGCGGAACTATGGCTACACCTTC.

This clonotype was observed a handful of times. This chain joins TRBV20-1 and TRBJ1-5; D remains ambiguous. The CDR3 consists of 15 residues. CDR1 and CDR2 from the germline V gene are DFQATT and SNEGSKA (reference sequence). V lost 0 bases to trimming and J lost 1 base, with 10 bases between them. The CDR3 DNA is TGCAGTGCTAGAGATTACGGGCTGAGCAATCAGCCCCAGCATTTT. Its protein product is CSARDYGLSNQPQHF.

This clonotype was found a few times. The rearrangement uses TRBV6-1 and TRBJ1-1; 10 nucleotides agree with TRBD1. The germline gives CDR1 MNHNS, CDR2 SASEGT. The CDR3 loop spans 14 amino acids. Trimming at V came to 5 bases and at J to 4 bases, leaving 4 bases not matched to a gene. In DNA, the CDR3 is TGTGCCAGCAGTACCCGGGACAGGGGCACTGAAGCTTTCTTT. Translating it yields CASSTRDRGTEAFF.

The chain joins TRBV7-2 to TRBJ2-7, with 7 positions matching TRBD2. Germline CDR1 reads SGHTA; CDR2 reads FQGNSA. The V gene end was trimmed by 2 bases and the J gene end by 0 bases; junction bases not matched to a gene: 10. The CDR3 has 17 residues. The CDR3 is CASSLTSGRESSYEQYF. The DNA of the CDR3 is TGTGCCAGCAGCTTAACATCTGGGCGGGAGAGCTCCTACGAGCAGTACTTC.

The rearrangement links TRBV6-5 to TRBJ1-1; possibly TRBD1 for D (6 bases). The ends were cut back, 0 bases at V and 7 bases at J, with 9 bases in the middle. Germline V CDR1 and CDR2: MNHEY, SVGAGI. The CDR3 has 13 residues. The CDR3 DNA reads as TGTGCCAGCAGTTACTCGACAGGCCGTGAAGCTTTCTTT. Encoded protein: CASSYSTGREAFF.

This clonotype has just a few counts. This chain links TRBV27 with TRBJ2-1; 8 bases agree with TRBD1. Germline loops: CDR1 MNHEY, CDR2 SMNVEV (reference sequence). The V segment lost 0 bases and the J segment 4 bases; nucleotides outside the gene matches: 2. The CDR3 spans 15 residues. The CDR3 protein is CASSLSRTGYNEQFF. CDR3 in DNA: TGTGCCAGCAGTTTATCCCGGACAGGGTACAATGAGCAGTTCTTC.

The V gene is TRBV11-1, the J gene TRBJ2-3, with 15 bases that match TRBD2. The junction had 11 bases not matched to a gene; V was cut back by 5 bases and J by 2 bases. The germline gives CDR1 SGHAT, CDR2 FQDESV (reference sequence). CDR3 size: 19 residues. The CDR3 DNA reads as TGTGCCAGCAGCCTTTCGGGACTAGCGGGGGGTCCGGTCACAGATACGCAGTATTTT. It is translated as CASSLSGLAGGPVTDTQYF.